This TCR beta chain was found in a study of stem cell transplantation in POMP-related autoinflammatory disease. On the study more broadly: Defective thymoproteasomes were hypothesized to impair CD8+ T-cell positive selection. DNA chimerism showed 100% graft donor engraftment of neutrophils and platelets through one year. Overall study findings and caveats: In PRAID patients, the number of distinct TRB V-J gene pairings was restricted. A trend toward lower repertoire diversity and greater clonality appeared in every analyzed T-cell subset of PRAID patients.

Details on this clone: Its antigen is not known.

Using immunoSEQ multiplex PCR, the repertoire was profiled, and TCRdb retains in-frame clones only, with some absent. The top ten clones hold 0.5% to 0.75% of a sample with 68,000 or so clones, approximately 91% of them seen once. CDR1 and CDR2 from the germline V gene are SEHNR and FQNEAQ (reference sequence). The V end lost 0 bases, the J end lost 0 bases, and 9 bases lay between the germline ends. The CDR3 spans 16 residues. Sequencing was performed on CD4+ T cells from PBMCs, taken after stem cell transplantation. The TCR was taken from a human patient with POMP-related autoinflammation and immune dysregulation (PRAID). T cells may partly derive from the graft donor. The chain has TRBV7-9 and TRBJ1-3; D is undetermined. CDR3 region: CASSLAPLISGNTIYF. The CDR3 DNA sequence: TGTGCCAGCAGCTTAGCCCCGCTAATCTCTGGAAACACCATATATTTT.